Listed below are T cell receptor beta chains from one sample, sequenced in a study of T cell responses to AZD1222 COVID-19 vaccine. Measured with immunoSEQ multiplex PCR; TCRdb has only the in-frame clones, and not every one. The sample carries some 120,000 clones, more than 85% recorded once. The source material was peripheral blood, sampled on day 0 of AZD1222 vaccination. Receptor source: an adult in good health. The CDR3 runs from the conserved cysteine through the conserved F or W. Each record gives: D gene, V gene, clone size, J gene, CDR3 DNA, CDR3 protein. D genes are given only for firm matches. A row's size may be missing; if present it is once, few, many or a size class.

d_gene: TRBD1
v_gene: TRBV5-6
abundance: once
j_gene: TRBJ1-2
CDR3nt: TGTGCCAGCAGCTTGGGACAGGGGGCGCGGGGCTACACCTTC
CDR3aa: CASSLGQGARGYTF

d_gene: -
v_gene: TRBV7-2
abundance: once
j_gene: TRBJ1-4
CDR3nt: TGTGCCAGCAGCTTAGATTTTCAGCAGGCCACCTCCGAAAAACTGTTTTTT
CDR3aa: CASSLDFQQATSEKLFF

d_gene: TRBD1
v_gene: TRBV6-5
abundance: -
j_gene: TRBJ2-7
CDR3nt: TGTGCCAGCGCCGGGACAGTGGCCTACGAGCAGTACTTC
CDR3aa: CASAGTVAYEQYF

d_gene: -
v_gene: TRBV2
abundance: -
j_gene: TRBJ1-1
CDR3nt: TGTGCCAGCAGTGGCCCTAACACTGAAGCTTTCTTT
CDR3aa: CASSGPNTEAFF

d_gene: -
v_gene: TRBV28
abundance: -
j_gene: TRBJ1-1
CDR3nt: TGTGCCAGCAGTCCCGCGACGAGCTGGAACACTGAAGCTTTCTTT
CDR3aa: CASSPATSWNTEAFF

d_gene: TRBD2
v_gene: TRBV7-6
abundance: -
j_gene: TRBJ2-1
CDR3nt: TGTGCCAGCAGCTTATCTAGCGGGAGGGATGAGCAGTTCTTC
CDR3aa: CASSLSSGRDEQFF

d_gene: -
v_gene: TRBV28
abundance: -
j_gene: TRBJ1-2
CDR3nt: TGTGCCAGCAGTGCCGGGCCGACTAACTATGGCTACACCTTC
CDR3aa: CASSAGPTNYGYTF

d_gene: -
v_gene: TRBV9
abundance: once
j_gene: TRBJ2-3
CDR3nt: TGTGCCAGCAGCGTAGTGGCTAGCAGGACAGATACGCAGTATTTT
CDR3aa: CASSVVASRTDTQYF

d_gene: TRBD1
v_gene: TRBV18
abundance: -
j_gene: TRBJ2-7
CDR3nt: TGTGCCAGCTCACCACCCCTTACAGGGGCCGAGCAGTACTTC
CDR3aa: CASSPPLTGAEQYF

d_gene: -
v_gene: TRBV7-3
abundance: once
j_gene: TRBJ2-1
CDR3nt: TGTGCCAGCAGCTCGAACAATGAGCAGTTCTTC
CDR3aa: CASSSNNEQFF

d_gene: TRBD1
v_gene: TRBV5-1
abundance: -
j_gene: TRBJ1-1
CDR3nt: TGCGCCAGCAGCTCGGACAGGGATATCACTGAAGCTTTCTTT
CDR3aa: CASSSDRDITEAFF

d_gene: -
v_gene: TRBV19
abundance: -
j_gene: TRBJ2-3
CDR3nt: TGTGCCAGTAGTATACAGGCACTGACAGATACGCAGTATTTT
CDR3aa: CASSIQALTDTQYF

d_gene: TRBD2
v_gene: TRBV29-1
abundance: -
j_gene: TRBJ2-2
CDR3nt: TGCAGCGTTACCGGACTAGCGGGAGGAATGGACACCGGGGAGCTGTTTTTT
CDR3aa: CSVTGLAGGMDTGELFF

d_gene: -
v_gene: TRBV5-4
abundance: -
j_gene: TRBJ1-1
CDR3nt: TGTGCCAGCAGCTTGGGGGGGATGAACACTGAAGCTTTCTTT
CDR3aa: CASSLGGMNTEAFF

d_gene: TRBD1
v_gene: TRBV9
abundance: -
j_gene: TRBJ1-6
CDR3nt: TGTGCCAGCAGCGACAGGACAGGGATGCGATCACCCCTCCACTTT
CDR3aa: CASSDRTGMRSPLHF

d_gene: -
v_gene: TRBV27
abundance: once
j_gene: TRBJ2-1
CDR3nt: TGTGCCAGCAGTGCGTCCATCCACAATGAGCAGTTCTTC
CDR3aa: CASSASIHNEQFF

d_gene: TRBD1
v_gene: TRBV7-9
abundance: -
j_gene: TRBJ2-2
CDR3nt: TGTGCCAGCAGCACCCGGGACAGGGCTGTTCCCGGGGAGCTGTTTTTT
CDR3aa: CASSTRDRAVPGELFF

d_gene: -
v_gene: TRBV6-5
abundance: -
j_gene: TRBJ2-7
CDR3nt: TGTGCCAGCAGGACTCAGGACAGTCCCTACTACGAGCAGTACTTC
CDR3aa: CASRTQDSPYYEQYF

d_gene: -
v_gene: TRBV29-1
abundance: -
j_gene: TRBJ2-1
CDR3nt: TGCAGCGTTGAAAGGCCTAGTAGGAATGAGCAGTTCTTC
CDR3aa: CSVERPSRNEQFF

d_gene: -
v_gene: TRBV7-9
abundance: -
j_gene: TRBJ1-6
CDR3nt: TGTGCCAGCAGCGTAGGACAGCCTAATTCACCCCTCCACTTT
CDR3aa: CASSVGQPNSPLHF

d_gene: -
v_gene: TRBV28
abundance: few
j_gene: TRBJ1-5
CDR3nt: TGTGCCAGCAGTGGGTTGGTCGGCCAGCCCCAGCATTTT
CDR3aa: CASSGLVGQPQHF

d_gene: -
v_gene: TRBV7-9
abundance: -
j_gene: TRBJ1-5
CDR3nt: TGTGCCAGCAGCTTAGAGGGAGATCAGCCCCAGCATTTT
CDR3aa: CASSLEGDQPQHF

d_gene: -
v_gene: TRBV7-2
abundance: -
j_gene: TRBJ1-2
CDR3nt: TGTGCCAGCAGCTTAGTGGACAGATCTCCCCCCACACGCTTC
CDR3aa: CASSLVDRSPPTRF

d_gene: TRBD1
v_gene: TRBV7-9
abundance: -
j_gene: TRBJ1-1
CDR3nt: TGTGCCAGCAGCGCGACAGGGAGCACCTCTGAAGCTTTCTTT
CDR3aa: CASSATGSTSEAFF